This TCR beta chain originates from a study of T cell responses to AZD1222 COVID-19 vaccine. Clones were sequenced by immunoSEQ multiplex PCR, and TCRdb holds only the in-frame ones, with some missing. Among around 150,000 clones listed, roughly 91% were seen once. Findings of the study overall: AZD1222 recipients seropositive at baseline numbered only six. The study found Spike-specific TCR breadth and depth rose after two AZD1222 doses.

This clone was recorded once. The target antigen is unknown. The CDR3 loop spans 13 amino acids. V gave up 3 bases and J gave up 6 bases, with 11 bases separating them. The germline V gene encodes CDR1 MGHDK and CDR2 SYGVNS. This chain links TRBV25-1 with TRBJ1-2; weak D call: TRBD1 (6 bases). Material: peripheral blood, obtained 28 days after the second AZD1222 dose. The source is an adult who received the AZD1222 COVID-19 vaccine. CDR3 sequence: CASSDRGAHGYTF. CDR3 DNA sequence: TGTGCCAGCAGTGATAGGGGGGCGCATGGCTACACCTTC.